This is a list of T cell receptor beta chains from one sample in a study of blood T cell repertoires in COVID-19. Repertoires were generated with immunoSEQ multiplex PCR, while TCRdb's copy carries only in-frame clones and drops some. The data show about 290,000 clones, with about nine tenths seen just once and approximately 1.5% held by the top ten. Sequencing was done on a sample of PBMCs or T cells enriched from blood (not recorded which). All receptors derive from a woman between 40 and 55 years old who had recovered from COVID-19. CDR3s include the opening cysteine and the closing phenylalanine or tryptophan. Each record gives: CDR3 DNA, CDR3 protein, V gene, D gene, J gene, clone size. D genes are given only for firm matches. A row's size may be missing; if present it is once, few, many or a size class.

DNA: TGTGCCAGCAGCCCAGGGACAGGGGGCCGTGAGCAGTTCTTC
CDR3: CASSPGTGGREQFF
V: TRBV7-3
D: TRBD1
J: TRBJ2-1
size: once

DNA: TGCAGCGTTGGTCGGGGGTCCTCCTACAATGAGCAGTTCTTC
CDR3: CSVGRGSSYNEQFF
V: TRBV29-1
D: NA
J: TRBJ2-1
size: NA

DNA: TGTGCCAGCAGCCGGGCGGGAATGAACACTGAAGCTTTCTTT
CDR3: CASSRAGMNTEAFF
V: TRBV14
D: NA
J: TRBJ1-1
size: NA

DNA: TGTGCCACTGTCAGGGTGGGCGCGCGTCATGGCTACACCTTC
CDR3: CATVRVGARHGYTF
V: TRBV24-1
D: NA
J: TRBJ1-2
size: NA

DNA: TGTGCCTGTCCCGGGACTAGTAACACCGGGGAGCTGTTTTTT
CDR3: CACPGTSNTGELFF
V: TRBV30
D: TRBD2
J: TRBJ2-2
size: NA

DNA: TGCAGTGCTAGTGGGGTTGGGAGTTTGGGAGGCTACACCTTC
CDR3: CSASGVGSLGGYTF
V: TRBV20-1
D: NA
J: TRBJ1-2
size: NA

DNA: TGTGCCAGCAGCCAAGTAGTATGGGGGGACTCTGGAAACACCATATATTTT
CDR3: CASSQVVWGDSGNTIYF
V: TRBV3-1/TRBV3-2
D: NA
J: TRBJ1-3
size: NA

DNA: TGTGCCAGCAGCTTGGACTCCTATGGCTACACCTTC
CDR3: CASSLDSYGYTF
V: TRBV5-4
D: NA
J: TRBJ1-2
size: NA

DNA: TGTGCCAGCAGCGTAGGTAGGGATAGCGGGGCCTTCCAAGAGACCCAGTACTTC
CDR3: CASSVGRDSGAFQETQYF
V: TRBV9
D: TRBD2
J: TRBJ2-5
size: NA

DNA: TGTGCCAGCACCCTGTGGGGGGAGACAACCTTC
CDR3: CASTLWGETTF
V: TRBV2
D: NA
J: TRBJ1-2
size: NA

DNA: TGTGCCAGCAGTGAATCGTCAGGCTACGAGCAGTACTTC
CDR3: CASSESSGYEQYF
V: TRBV25-1
D: NA
J: TRBJ2-7
size: once

DNA: TGTGCCAGCAGTGACAGGGGGTATAGCAATCAGCCCCAGCATTTT
CDR3: CASSDRGYSNQPQHF
V: TRBV25-1
D: TRBD1
J: TRBJ1-5
size: NA

DNA: TGCGCCAGCAGCTTGCAAGCGGAGACTAGCACAGATACGCAGTATTTT
CDR3: CASSLQAETSTDTQYF
V: TRBV5-1
D: NA
J: TRBJ2-3
size: NA

DNA: TGTGCCACCAGTGATCCCGGGACAGGGTCAGCTTTCTTT
CDR3: CATSDPGTGSAFF
V: TRBV24-1
D: TRBD1
J: TRBJ1-1
size: NA

DNA: TGTGCCAGTAGATCACTCGGACTAGCGGGAGCTGGAGATACGCAGTATTTT
CDR3: CASRSLGLAGAGDTQYF
V: TRBV19
D: TRBD2
J: TRBJ2-3
size: NA

DNA: TGTGCCAGTAGAGGGAGACAGGGCAGCGAGCAGTACTTC
CDR3: CASRGRQGSEQYF
V: TRBV19
D: TRBD1
J: TRBJ2-7
size: NA

DNA: TGTGCCAGCAGCGTTCGTCCAGAGGGCGAGCAGTACTTC
CDR3: CASSVRPEGEQYF
V: TRBV7-3
D: NA
J: TRBJ2-7
size: NA

DNA: TGTGCCACCAGCAGAGGAGCGGGCGGAAACACCATATATTTT
CDR3: CATSRGAGGNTIYF
V: TRBV15
D: NA
J: TRBJ1-3
size: NA

DNA: TGTGCCAGCAGGGACAGGGGGTATGGCTACACCTTC
CDR3: CASRDRGYGYTF
V: TRBV2
D: TRBD1
J: TRBJ1-2
size: NA

DNA: TGTGCCAGCAGCCAAGAGGTACTAGCGGGATTAGGATACAATGAGCAGTTCTTC
CDR3: CASSQEVLAGLGYNEQFF
V: TRBV14
D: TRBD2
J: TRBJ2-1
size: NA

DNA: TGTGCCAGCAGCCCTCGACAGAATTCACCCCTCCACTTT
CDR3: CASSPRQNSPLHF
V: TRBV3-1/TRBV3-2
D: NA
J: TRBJ1-6
size: NA

DNA: TGTGCCAGCAGTGGACTAGCGGGAGCATACGAGCAGTACTTC
CDR3: CASSGLAGAYEQYF
V: TRBV2
D: TRBD2
J: TRBJ2-7
size: NA

DNA: TGTGCCAGCAGTCGGGACAGTTTCAACTATGGCTACACCTTC
CDR3: CASSRDSFNYGYTF
V: TRBV7-9
D: TRBD1
J: TRBJ1-2
size: NA

DNA: TGTGCCAGCTCACAAGGACAGGGGGCGAGAGCGAACACTGAAGCTTTCTTT
CDR3: CASSQGQGARANTEAFF
V: TRBV18
D: TRBD1
J: TRBJ1-1
size: few

DNA: TGTGCCAGTAGGCCCCAGACAGGGGCTAACACCGGGGAGCTGTTTTTT
CDR3: CASRPQTGANTGELFF
V: TRBV19
D: TRBD1
J: TRBJ2-2
size: NA

DNA: TGTGCCAGCAGCTCAGAACCGGGACAAGATGTTTTC
CDR3: CASSSEPGQDVF
V: TRBV5-6
D: NA
J: TRBJ1-2
size: NA

DNA: TGTGCCAGCAGCTTAGATCCGGTCTCCTATAATTCACCCCTCCACTTT
CDR3: CASSLDPVSYNSPLHF
V: TRBV7-8
D: NA
J: TRBJ1-6
size: NA

DNA: TGCGCCAGCAGCTCGGATAGGACAGGGAGCCAAGAGACCCAGTACTTC
CDR3: CASSSDRTGSQETQYF
V: TRBV5-1
D: TRBD1
J: TRBJ2-5
size: NA

DNA: TGTGCCAGCAGTTTGACAAGGACTGAAGCTTTCTTT
CDR3: CASSLTRTEAFF
V: TRBV12-3/TRBV12-4
D: NA
J: TRBJ1-1
size: NA

DNA: TGTGCCAGTAGCCTGGACTCCGGGATCCCCTACGAGCAGTACTTC
CDR3: CASSLDSGIPYEQYF
V: TRBV19
D: NA
J: TRBJ2-7
size: NA

DNA: TGTGCCAGCTCACCAAATCGAGGAGAGACCCAGTACTTC
CDR3: CASSPNRGETQYF
V: TRBV18
D: NA
J: TRBJ2-5
size: NA

DNA: TGTGCCAGCAGTCCCCAAACAGGGGGCTGGGGAGGAAACACCATATATTTT
CDR3: CASSPQTGGWGGNTIYF
V: TRBV6-6
D: TRBD1
J: TRBJ1-3
size: few

DNA: TGTGCCAGCAGTCTACTAGTGCCTAACACCGGGGAGCTGTTTTTT
CDR3: CASSLLVPNTGELFF
V: TRBV2
D: NA
J: TRBJ2-2
size: NA

DNA: TGTGCCAGCAGTGGCGCAAGGGGTGTTTCAGATACGCAGTATTTT
CDR3: CASSGARGVSDTQYF
V: TRBV2
D: NA
J: TRBJ2-3
size: NA

DNA: TGTGCCAGCAGTTTATCGGGACTAGCGGGAGAGCTCAGCTCCTACGAGCAGTACTTC
CDR3: CASSLSGLAGELSSYEQYF
V: TRBV27
D: TRBD2
J: TRBJ2-7
size: NA

DNA: TGTGCCAGCAGCTTAACGGTGGCGGGGGGCAAGCTATATAGCAATCAGCCCCAGCATTTT
CDR3: CASSLTVAGGKLYSNQPQHF
V: TRBV7-8
D: NA
J: TRBJ1-5
size: NA

DNA: TGTGCCAGCAGTGACGGGCAGGCCACAGATACGCAGTATTTT
CDR3: CASSDGQATDTQYF
V: TRBV6-4
D: NA
J: TRBJ2-3
size: few

DNA: TGTGCCACCAGCAGGGGACACAATCAGCCCCAGCATTTT
CDR3: CATSRGHNQPQHF
V: TRBV15
D: NA
J: TRBJ1-5
size: NA

DNA: TGTGCCACCAGCAGAGATCAGGGGCAAGGAAACACCATATATTTT
CDR3: CATSRDQGQGNTIYF
V: TRBV15
D: NA
J: TRBJ1-3
size: few

DNA: TGTGCCAGCAGTCTCCGACAGGTTGCGGCTGAAGCTTTCTTT
CDR3: CASSLRQVAAEAFF
V: TRBV28
D: NA
J: TRBJ1-1
size: NA

DNA: TGTGCCTGGAGCCCTCGATGGGGACTAGCGGGAACTCAGGCCGGGGAGCTGTTTTTT
CDR3: CAWSPRWGLAGTQAGELFF
V: TRBV30
D: TRBD2
J: TRBJ2-2
size: few

DNA: TGCGCCAGCAGCTTGGCCGTTATAGCGGATAATGAGCAGTTCTTC
CDR3: CASSLAVIADNEQFF
V: TRBV5-1
D: NA
J: TRBJ2-1
size: NA